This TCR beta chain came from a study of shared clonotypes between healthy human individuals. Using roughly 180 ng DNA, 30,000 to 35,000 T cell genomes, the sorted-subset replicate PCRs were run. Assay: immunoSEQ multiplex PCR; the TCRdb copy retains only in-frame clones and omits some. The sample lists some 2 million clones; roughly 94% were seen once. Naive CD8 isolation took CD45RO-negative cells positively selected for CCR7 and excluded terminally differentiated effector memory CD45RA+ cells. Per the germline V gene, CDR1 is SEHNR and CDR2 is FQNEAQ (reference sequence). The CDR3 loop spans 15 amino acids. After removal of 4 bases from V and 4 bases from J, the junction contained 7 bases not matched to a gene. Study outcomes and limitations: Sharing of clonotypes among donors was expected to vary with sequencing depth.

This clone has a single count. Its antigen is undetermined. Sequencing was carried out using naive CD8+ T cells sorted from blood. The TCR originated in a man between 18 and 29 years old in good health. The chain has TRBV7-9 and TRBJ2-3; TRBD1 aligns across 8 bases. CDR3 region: CASSSNPQGADTQYF. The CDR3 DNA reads TGTGCCAGCAGCTCGAACCCACAGGGGGCAGATACGCAGTATTTT.